One T cell receptor beta chain is described in this entry. The V gene lost 3 bases and the J gene lost 5 bases, with 13 bases spanning the gap. Germline V lookup: CDR1 KGHSH, CDR2 LQKENI. The CDR3 contains 14 residues. TCRdb passed the RT-PCR reads through MiXCR, listing each CDR3 protein once. The sample records about 680,000 distinct CDR3 sequences, approximately 15% being singletons. J is TRBJ1-1 and V is TRBV18, with no clear D. The sample consisted of memory CD4+ T cells from blood. This clonotype was sampled from a female donor in good health, serving as a healthy control. For the CDR3, the DNA is TGTGCCAGCTCACCGGGTGTCTCTGGGACTGAAGCTTTCTTT. Translation: CASSPGVSGTEAFF.